The TCR beta chain under discussion was sequenced for a study of blood T cell repertoires in COVID-19. Study at large: Collection of acute and convalescent COVID-19 samples took place in the United States, Italy and Spain.

Original processing notes: Counts of nucleated cells, estimated from reference gene primer amplification, were obtained. Sequencing was performed with immunoSEQ multiplex PCR; in TCRdb, only in-frame clones are kept and a portion is missing. The V and J calls and clone size were taken over from that table, and D and trimming were inferred from the DNA. This table has hundreds of thousands of clones, 85% to 90% appearing once. This CDR3 has 16 residues. The V gene's germline CDR1 is LGHNA and CDR2 YSLEER. V lost 3 bases to trimming and J lost 3 bases; unmatched junction nucleotides: 7. The sequence was collected from a woman aged 40-49 years who had recovered from COVID-19. Sequenced input: peripheral blood. The chain combines TRBV4-3 with TRBJ2-1; the match to TRBD1 covers 8 bases. The CDR3 is CASSQQGASIYNEQFF. The CDR3 nucleotides read TGCGCCAGCAGCCAGCAGGGGGCCTCTATCTACAATGAGCAGTTCTTC.